This TCR beta chain came from a study of radiotherapy plus CTLA-4 blockade in lung cancer. Study-level points and caveats: Researchers report tumor-derived TCR clones expanding in blood after radiotherapy plus ipilimumab.

Turning to this clone: Antigen unknown.

Germline trimming cut 7 bases from V and 0 bases from J; bases unmatched to any gene: 16. Germline values: CDR1 SGHRS, CDR2 YFSETQ. The CDR3 sequence is 20 residues long. Some clones are missing from TCRdb's copy, which holds only in-frame ones; the method was immunoSEQ multiplex PCR. The profile shows about 60,000 clones, about 72% of them singletons. This rearrangement joins TRBV5-1 to TRBJ2-3, with 14 bases matching TRBD2. This receptor was obtained from a human donor with non-small cell lung cancer who had a complete response to radiotherapy plus ipilimumab. This material consisted of peripheral blood, taken from a patient treated with radiotherapy plus ipilimumab. The CDR3 DNA sequence: TGCGCCAGCCGGATCCGGGGACTAGCGGGGGCGAGCGCTAGCACAGATACGCAGTATTTT. Translation: CASRIRGLAGASASTDTQYF.